Here is one T cell receptor beta chain with its context. Antigen unknown. This entry is derived from a study of OX40 agonist ivuxolimab in advanced cancers. Study context: At 0.01 to 10 mg/kg, ivuxolimab was administered intravenously to patients every 2 weeks.

Some clones are missing from TCRdb's copy, which holds only in-frame ones; the method was immunoSEQ multiplex PCR. The sample carries some 58,000 clones, over 80% recorded once. Germline V gives CDR1 MNHNS, CDR2 SASEGT. This CDR3 is 14 amino acids long. Germline trimming cut 7 bases from V and 2 bases from J; bases unmatched to any gene: 5. Study results and limitations: CD8+ T cells showed, on average, more clonal expansion than CD4+ cells.

The chain uses TRBV6-1 and TRBJ2-7; 10 positions match TRBD2. This receptor was identified in an adult with an advanced solid tumor such as melanoma, head and neck, liver or kidney cancer. The starting material was CD4+ or CD8+ T cells sorted from blood, obtained in a trial of the OX40 agonist ivuxolimab. Here the CDR3 reads CASTQLAGPYEQYF. The DNA of the CDR3 is TGTGCCAGCACCCAACTAGCGGGACCCTACGAGCAGTACTTC.